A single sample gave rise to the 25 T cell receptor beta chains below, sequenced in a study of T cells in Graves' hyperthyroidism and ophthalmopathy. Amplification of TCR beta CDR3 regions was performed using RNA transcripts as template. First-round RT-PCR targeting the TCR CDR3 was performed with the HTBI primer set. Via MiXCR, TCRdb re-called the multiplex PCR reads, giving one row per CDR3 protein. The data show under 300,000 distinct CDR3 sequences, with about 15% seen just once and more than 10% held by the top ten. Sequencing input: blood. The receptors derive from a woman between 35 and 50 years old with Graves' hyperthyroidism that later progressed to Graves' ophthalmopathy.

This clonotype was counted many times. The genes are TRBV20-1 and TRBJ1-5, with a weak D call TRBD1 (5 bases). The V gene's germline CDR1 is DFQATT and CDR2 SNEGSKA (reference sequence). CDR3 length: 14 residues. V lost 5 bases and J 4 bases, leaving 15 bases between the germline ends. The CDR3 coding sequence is TGCAGTGCTTCGGCGGGGGTTTGGAATCAGCCCCAGCATTTT. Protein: CSASAGVWNQPQHF.

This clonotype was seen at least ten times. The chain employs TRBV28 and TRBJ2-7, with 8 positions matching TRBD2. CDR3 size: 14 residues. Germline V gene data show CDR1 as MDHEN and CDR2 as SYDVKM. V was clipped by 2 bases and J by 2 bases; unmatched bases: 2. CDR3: CASSLTGGPYEQYF. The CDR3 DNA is TGTGCCAGCAGTTTAACGGGAGGGCCCTACGAGCAGTACTTC.

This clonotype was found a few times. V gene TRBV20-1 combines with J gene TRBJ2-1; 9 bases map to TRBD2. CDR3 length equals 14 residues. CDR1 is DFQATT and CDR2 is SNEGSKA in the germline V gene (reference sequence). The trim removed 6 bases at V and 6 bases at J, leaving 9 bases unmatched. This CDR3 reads CSAPRGGRANEQFF. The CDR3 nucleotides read TGCAGTGCCCCCCGAGGCGGGAGGGCCAATGAGCAGTTCTTC.

CDR3 nucleotides: TGCGCCAGCACAGCCGGAGTTCCTAGCACAGATACGCAGTATTTT. Translation: CASTAGVPSTDTQYF. V usage is TRBV5-1 and J usage is TRBJ2-3, with no clear D. The CDR3 totals 15 residues. The V end was cut by 6 bases, the J end by 0 bases, with 14 bases between. Germline CDR1 SGHRS, CDR2 YFSETQ.

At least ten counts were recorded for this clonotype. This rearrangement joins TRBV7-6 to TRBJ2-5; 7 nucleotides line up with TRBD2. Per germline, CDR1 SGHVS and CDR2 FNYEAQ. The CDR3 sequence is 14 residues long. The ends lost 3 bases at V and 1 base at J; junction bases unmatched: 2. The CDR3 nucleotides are TGTGCCAGCAGCTTCGAGCGGGGCCAAGAGACCCAGTACTTC. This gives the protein CASSFERGQETQYF.

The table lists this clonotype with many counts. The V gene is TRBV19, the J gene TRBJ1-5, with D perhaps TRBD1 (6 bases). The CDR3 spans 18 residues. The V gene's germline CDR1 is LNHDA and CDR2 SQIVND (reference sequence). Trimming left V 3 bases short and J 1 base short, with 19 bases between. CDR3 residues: CASSILGVGGRSNQPQHF. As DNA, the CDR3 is TGTGCCAGTAGTATTTTGGGCGTTGGGGGCCGAAGCAATCAGCCCCAGCATTTT.

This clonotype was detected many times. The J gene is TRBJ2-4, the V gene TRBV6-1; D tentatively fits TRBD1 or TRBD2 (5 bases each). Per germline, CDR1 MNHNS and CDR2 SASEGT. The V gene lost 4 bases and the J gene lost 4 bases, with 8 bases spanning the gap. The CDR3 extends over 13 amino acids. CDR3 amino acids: CASSVGGKNIQYF. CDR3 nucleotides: TGTGCCAGCAGTGTTGGGGGAAAAAACATTCAGTACTTC.

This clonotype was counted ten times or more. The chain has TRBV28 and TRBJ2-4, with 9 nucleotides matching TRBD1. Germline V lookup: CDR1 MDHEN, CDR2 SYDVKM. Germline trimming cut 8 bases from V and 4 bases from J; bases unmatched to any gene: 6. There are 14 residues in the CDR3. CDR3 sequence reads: CASHKQGAKNIQYF. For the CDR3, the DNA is TGTGCCAGCCACAAACAGGGGGCGAAAAACATTCAGTACTTC.

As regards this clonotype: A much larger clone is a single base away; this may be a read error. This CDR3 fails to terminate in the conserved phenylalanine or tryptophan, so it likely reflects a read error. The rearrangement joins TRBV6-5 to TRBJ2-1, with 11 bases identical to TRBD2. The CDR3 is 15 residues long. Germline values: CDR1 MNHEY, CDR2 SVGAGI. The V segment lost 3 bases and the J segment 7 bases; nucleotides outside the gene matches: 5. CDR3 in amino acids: CASSYGSGRVNEQFL. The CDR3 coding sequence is TGTGCCAGCAGTTATGGTAGCGGGAGGGTGAATGAGCAGTTCCTC.

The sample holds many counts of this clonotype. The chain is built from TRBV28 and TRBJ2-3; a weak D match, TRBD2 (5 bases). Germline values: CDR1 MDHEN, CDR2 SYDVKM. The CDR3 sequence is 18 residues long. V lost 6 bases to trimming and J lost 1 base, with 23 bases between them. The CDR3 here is CASSDPPPEESGTDTQYF. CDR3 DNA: TGTGCCAGCAGCGACCCGCCCCCGGAGGAAAGCGGCACAGATACGCAGTATTTT.

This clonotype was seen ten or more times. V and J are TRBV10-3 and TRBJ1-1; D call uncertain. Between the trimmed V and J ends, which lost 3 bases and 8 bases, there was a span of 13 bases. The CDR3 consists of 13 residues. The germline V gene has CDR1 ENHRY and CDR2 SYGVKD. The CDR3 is CAISEGRRDEAFF. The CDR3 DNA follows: TGTGCCATCAGTGAAGGGAGACGAGACGAAGCTTTCTTT.

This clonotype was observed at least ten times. The DNA of the CDR3 is TGTGCCACCAGCGGGACTAGCGGGAGGGACGAGCAGTACTTC. This gives the protein CATSGTSGRDEQYF. The chain links TRBV24-1 to TRBJ2-7; 16 bases are a match to TRBD2. Looked up from germline, CDR1 is KGHDR and CDR2 is SFDVKD. V lost 7 bases to trimming and J lost 5 bases; unmatched junction nucleotides: 1. The CDR3 spans 14 residues.

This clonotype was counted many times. For the CDR3, the DNA is TGTGCCAGCAGCTTCCCCCCCGGGGAGCTGTTTTTT. Its protein is CASSFPPGELFF. The chain joins TRBV5-8 to TRBJ2-2; D ambiguous. The V end was cut by 2 bases, the J end by 6 bases, with 5 bases between. The CDR3 length is 12 residues. Per the germline V gene, CDR1 is SGHTS and CDR2 is YDEGEE.

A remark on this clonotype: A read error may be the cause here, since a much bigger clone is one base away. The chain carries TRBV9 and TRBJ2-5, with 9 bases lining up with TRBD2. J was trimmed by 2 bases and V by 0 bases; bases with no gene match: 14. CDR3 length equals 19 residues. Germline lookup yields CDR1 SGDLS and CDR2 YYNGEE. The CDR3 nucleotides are TGTGCCAGCAGCGTAGAAACTAGCGGGTCCGCGTCCGAGCAAGAGACCCAGTACTTC. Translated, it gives CASSVETSGSASEQETQYF. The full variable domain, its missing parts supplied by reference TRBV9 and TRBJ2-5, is DSGVTQTPKHLITATGQRVTLRCSPRSGDLSVYWYQQSLDQGLQFLIQYYNGEERAKGNILERFSAQQFPDLHSELNLSSLELGDSALYFCASSVETSGSASEQETQYFGPGTRLLVL.

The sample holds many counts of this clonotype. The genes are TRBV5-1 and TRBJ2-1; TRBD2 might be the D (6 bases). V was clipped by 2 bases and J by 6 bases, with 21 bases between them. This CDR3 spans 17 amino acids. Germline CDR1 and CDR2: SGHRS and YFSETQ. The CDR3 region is CASSFLPPGLGFNEQFF. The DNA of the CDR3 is TGCGCCAGCAGCTTCCTACCTCCGGGACTTGGATTCAATGAGCAGTTCTTC. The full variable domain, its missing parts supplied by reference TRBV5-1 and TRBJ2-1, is KAGVTQTPRYLIKTRGQQVTLSCSPISGHRSVSWYQQTPGQGLQFLFEYFSETQRNKGNFPGRFSGRQFSNSRSEMNVSTLELGDSALYLCASSFLPPGLGFNEQFFGPGTRLTVL.

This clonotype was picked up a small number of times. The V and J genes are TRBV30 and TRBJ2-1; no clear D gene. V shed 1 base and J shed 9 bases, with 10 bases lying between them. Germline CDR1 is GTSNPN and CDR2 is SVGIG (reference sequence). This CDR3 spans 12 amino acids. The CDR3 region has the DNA TGTGCCTGGAGTGCAAATAGTCTTGAGCAGTTCTTC. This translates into CAWSANSLEQFF.

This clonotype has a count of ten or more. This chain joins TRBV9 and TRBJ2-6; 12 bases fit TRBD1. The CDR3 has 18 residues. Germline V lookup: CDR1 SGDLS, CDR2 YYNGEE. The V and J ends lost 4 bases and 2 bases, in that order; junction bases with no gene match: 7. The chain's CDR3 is CASSPVGTGGAGANVLTF. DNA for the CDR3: TGTGCCAGCAGCCCAGTCGGGACAGGGGGCGCTGGGGCCAACGTCCTGACTTTC.

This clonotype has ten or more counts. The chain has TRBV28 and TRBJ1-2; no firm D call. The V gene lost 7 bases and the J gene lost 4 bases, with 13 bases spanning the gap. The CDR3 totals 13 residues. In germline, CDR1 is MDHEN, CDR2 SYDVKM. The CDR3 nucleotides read TGTGCCAGCACCCCGGGTGGTACCTATGGCTACACCTTC. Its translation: CASTPGGTYGYTF.

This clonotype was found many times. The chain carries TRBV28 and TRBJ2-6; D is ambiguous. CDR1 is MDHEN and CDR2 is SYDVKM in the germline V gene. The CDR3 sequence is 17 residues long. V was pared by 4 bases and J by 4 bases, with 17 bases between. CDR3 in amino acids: CASSSPRSRWGANVLTF. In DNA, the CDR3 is TGTGCCAGCAGTTCCCCTAGATCGCGATGGGGGGCCAACGTCCTGACTTTC.

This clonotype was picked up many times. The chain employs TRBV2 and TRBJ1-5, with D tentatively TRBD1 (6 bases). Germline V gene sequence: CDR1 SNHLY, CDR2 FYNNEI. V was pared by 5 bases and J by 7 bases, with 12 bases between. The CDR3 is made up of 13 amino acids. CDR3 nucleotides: TGTGCCAGCAGTAGGGGGGGCGGGCAGCCCCAGCATTTT. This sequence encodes CASSRGGGQPQHF.

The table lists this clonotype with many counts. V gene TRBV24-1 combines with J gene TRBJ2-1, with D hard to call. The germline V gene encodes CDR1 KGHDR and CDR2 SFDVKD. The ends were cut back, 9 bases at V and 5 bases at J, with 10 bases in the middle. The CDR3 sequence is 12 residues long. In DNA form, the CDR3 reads TGTGCCACCCCGCTAGAGGACAATGAGCAGTTCTTC. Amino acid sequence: CATPLEDNEQFF.

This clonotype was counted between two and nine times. The CDR3 reads CASSLPRGTGTGELFF. The CDR3 nucleotides are TGTGCCAGCAGTTTGCCCCGGGGCACGGGGACCGGGGAGCTGTTTTTT. The V gene is TRBV27, the J gene TRBJ2-2; tentatively, D is TRBD1 or TRBD2 (5 bases each). The germline V gene has CDR1 MNHEY and CDR2 SMNVEV (reference sequence). The CDR3 has 16 residues. V lost 3 bases to trimming and J lost 5 bases, with 16 bases between them.

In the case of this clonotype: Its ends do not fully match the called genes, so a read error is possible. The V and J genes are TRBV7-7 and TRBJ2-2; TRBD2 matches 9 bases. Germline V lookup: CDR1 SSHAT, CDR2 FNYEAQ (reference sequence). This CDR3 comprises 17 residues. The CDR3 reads CASSLYAGGPNTGELFF. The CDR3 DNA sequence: TGTGCTAGCAGCTTATATGCGGGAGGGCCGAACACCGGGGAGCTGTTTTTT.

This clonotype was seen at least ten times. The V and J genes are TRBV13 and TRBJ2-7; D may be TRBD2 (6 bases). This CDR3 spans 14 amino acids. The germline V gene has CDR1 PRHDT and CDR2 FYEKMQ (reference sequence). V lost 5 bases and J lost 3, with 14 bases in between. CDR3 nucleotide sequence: TGTGCCAGCAGCATGACTAGAGGCGGCTACGAGCAGTACTTC. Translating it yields CASSMTRGGYEQYF.

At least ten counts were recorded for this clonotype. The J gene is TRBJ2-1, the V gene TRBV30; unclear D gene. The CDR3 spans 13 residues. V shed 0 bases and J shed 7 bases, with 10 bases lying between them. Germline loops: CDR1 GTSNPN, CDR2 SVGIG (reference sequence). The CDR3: CAWSVGPFNEQFF. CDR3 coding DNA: TGTGCCTGGAGTGTAGGGCCCTTTAATGAGCAGTTCTTC. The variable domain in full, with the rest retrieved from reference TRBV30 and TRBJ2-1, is SQTIHQWPATLVQPVGSPLSLECTVEGTSNPNLYWYRQAAGRGLQLLFYSVGIGQISSEVPQNLSASRPQDRQFILSSKKLLLSDSGFYLCAWSVGPFNEQFFGPGTRLTVL.